A selection of T cell receptor beta chains follows, all from one sample in a study of OX40 agonist ivuxolimab in advanced cancers. Sequencing used immunoSEQ multiplex PCR; TCRdb keeps in-frame clones, though not all of them. Here the sample spans roughly 68,000 clones, approximately 90% being singletons. Sample: CD4+ or CD8+ T cells sorted from blood, taken in a trial of the OX40 agonist ivuxolimab. All receptors come from an adult with an advanced solid tumor such as melanoma, head and neck, liver or kidney cancer. The CDR3 runs from the conserved cysteine through the conserved F or W. The D gene is left open where the match is weak. Clone sizes are given selectively: once, few, many, or a class where the clone is expanded.

d_call	v_call	clone_size	j_call	cdr3_aa	cdr3_nt
.	TRBV20-1	.	TRBJ2-5	CSANPQETQYF	TGCAGTGCTAACCCCCAAGAGACCCAGTACTTC
TRBD1	TRBV5-4	.	TRBJ2-4	CASRRQGDNIQYF	TGTGCCAGTCGGAGACAGGGGGATAACATTCAGTACTTC
.	TRBV19	.	TRBJ1-3	CATRDRSGPSGNTIYF	TGTGCCACCAGGGACCGCTCAGGACCCTCTGGAAACACCATATATTTT
TRBD1	TRBV6-1	.	TRBJ2-5	CASYRGQGGTQYF	TGTGCCAGTTACAGGGGGCAAGGAGGGACCCAGTACTTC
.	TRBV5-6	.	TRBJ2-7	CASSSWTVPREQYF	TGTGCCAGCAGCTCCTGGACAGTCCCCAGGGAGCAGTACTTC
.	TRBV5-1	.	TRBJ1-5	CASSLAPGRGQPQHF	TGCGCCAGCAGCTTGGCCCCGGGGAGGGGTCAGCCCCAGCATTTT
TRBD1	TRBV5-1	.	TRBJ1-2	CASSPDGGQAYGYTF	TGCGCCAGCAGCCCGGATGGGGGACAGGCCTATGGCTACACCTTC
TRBD2	TRBV5-1	.	TRBJ2-5	CASRTGGDQETQYF	TGCGCCAGCAGAACGGGGGGTGACCAAGAGACCCAGTACTTC
.	TRBV6-1	.	TRBJ2-6	CASADLAVNVLTF	TGTGCCAGCGCCGACTTAGCGGTCAACGTCCTGACTTTC
TRBD1	TRBV7-9	.	TRBJ2-2	CASSIDRGRVTGELFF	TGTGCCAGCAGCATAGACAGGGGGCGAGTCACCGGGGAGCTGTTTTTT
.	TRBV10-3	once	TRBJ2-7	CAISRPPVAEQYF	TGTGCCATCAGTCGACCGCCCGTGGCCGAGCAGTACTTC
.	TRBV11-1	.	TRBJ2-3	CASSLALTGGGDTQYF	TGTGCCAGCAGCTTAGCGCTGACAGGCGGGGGCGATACGCAGTATTTT
TRBD1	TRBV12-5	.	TRBJ2-3	CASGPGQGSTDTQYF	TGTGCTAGTGGTCCTGGACAGGGGAGCACAGATACGCAGTATTTT
.	TRBV9	.	TRBJ1-1	CASSGGVTDTEAFF	TGTGCCAGCAGCGGGGGGGTTACGGACACTGAAGCTTTCTTT
TRBD2	TRBV9	.	TRBJ2-3	CASSGIGTSGRRYTQYF	TGTGCCAGCAGCGGCATCGGGACTAGCGGGAGGCGGTATACGCAGTATTTT
.	TRBV6-5	.	TRBJ1-5	CASSYSRLSNQPQHF	TGTGCCAGCAGTTACTCTAGGTTAAGCAATCAGCCCCAGCATTTT
TRBD2	TRBV6-5	.	TRBJ2-7	CASSYPSGRASREQYF	TGTGCCAGCAGTTACCCTAGCGGGAGGGCCTCACGGGAGCAGTACTTC
.	TRBV7-8	.	TRBJ1-1	CASSLVNTEAFF	TGTGCCAGCAGCTTAGTCAACACTGAAGCTTTCTTT
TRBD2	TRBV30	.	TRBJ2-1	CAWGLAEYEQFF	TGTGCCTGGGGACTAGCGGAGTATGAGCAGTTCTTC
.	TRBV10-2	medium-sized	TRBJ2-7	CASSVQDYEQYF	TGCGCCAGCAGTGTTCAGGACTACGAGCAGTACTTC
TRBD1	TRBV10-3	.	TRBJ1-4	CATGQGQANEKLFF	TGTGCCACCGGACAGGGGCAAGCTAATGAAAAACTGTTTTTT
.	TRBV19	few	TRBJ1-2	CASSIAEGRYGYTF	TGTGCCAGTAGTATAGCCGAAGGGAGATATGGCTACACCTTC
.	TRBV30	.	TRBJ2-5	CAWGGQETQYF	TGTGCCTGGGGAGGCCAAGAGACCCAGTACTTC
.	TRBV10-2	.	TRBJ2-3	CASSESFRGTDTQYF	TGCGCCAGCAGTGAGTCTTTCAGGGGAACAGATACGCAGTATTTT
.	TRBV30	.	TRBJ1-1	CAWSGRSEAFF	TGTGCCTGGAGTGGACGTTCTGAAGCTTTCTTT
.	TRBV25-1	.	TRBJ1-2	CASSEYGEFRGYTF	TGTGCCAGCAGTGAATATGGGGAGTTCCGGGGCTACACCTTC
TRBD2	TRBV9	.	TRBJ2-3	CASSVDGTSGSTTDTQYF	TGTGCCAGCAGCGTAGATGGGACTAGCGGGAGCACCACAGATACGCAGTATTTT
.	TRBV29-1	once	TRBJ2-2	CSAKRQTGELFF	TGCAGCGCCAAGAGACAGACCGGGGAGCTGTTTTTT
TRBD1	TRBV30	.	TRBJ2-2	CAWVPGGGELFF	TGTGCCTGGGTCCCAGGGGGCGGGGAGCTGTTTTTT
.	TRBV10-2	.	TRBJ2-3	CASRWGASTDTQYF	TGCGCCAGCCGGTGGGGGGCCAGCACAGATACGCAGTATTTT
.	TRBV7-2	.	TRBJ1-1	CASSLAGRGTEAFF	TGTGCCAGCAGCTTAGCGGGCAGGGGCACTGAAGCTTTCTTT
.	TRBV19	.	TRBJ2-7	CASSILLGRNEQYF	TGTGCCAGTAGTATCCTCTTGGGCCGTAACGAGCAGTACTTC
.	TRBV10-3	.	TRBJ2-7	CAISESPVQDYEQYF	TGTGCCATCAGTGAGTCCCCCGTGCAGGACTACGAGCAGTACTTC
.	TRBV7-9	once	TRBJ1-1	CASSFGGDSSIVNTEAFF	TGTGCCAGCAGCTTTGGAGGGGACTCGTCTATCGTGAACACTGAAGCTTTCTTT
.	TRBV30	.	TRBJ2-3	CAWSENSDTQYF	TGTGCCTGGAGTGAAAACAGCGATACGCAGTATTTT
TRBD2	TRBV5-4	.	TRBJ2-3	CASSLISGGVDTQYF	TGTGCCAGCAGCTTGATTTCCGGGGGGGTAGATACGCAGTATTTT
.	TRBV29-1	.	TRBJ1-6	CSVMTGRYSPLHF	TGCAGCGTTATGACAGGTCGTTATTCACCCCTCCACTTT
.	TRBV6-5	once	TRBJ1-5	CASSYSGQGRQPQHF	TGTGCCAGCAGTTACTCCGGGCAGGGTCGCCAGCCCCAGCATTTT
.	TRBV19	.	TRBJ2-5	CASSGMGAETQYF	TGTGCCAGTAGCGGGATGGGGGCAGAGACCCAGTACTTC
TRBD2	TRBV2	.	TRBJ2-7	CASSLNRPSGGTSYEQYF	TGTGCCAGCAGTCTCAACAGGCCTAGCGGGGGGACCTCCTACGAGCAGTACTTC
TRBD2	TRBV5-6	once	TRBJ2-1	CASSNRLVGGDEQFF	TGTGCCAGCAGCAACCGACTAGTCGGGGGGGATGAGCAGTTCTTC
.	TRBV5-1	.	TRBJ2-3	CASSLATDTQYF	TGCGCCAGCAGCCTGGCGACAGATACGCAGTATTTT
TRBD2	TRBV12-5	once	TRBJ2-2	CASAELGGRVTGELFF	TGTGCTAGTGCCGAACTCGGCGGGAGGGTCACCGGGGAGCTGTTTTTT
TRBD1	TRBV6-1	.	TRBJ2-7	CASRQGAALDEQYF	TGTGCCAGCAGACAGGGGGCTGCTCTCGACGAGCAGTACTTC
TRBD1	TRBV7-8	once	TRBJ2-1	CASSGGTGVRNEQFF	TGTGCCAGCAGCGGGGGGACAGGGGTGAGGAATGAGCAGTTCTTC
.	TRBV7-8	once	TRBJ2-6	CASSLVGHSGANVLTF	TGTGCCAGCAGCTTAGTCGGGCACTCTGGGGCCAACGTCCTGACTTTC
.	TRBV6-5	.	TRBJ2-7	CASSIQGRMGYEQYF	TGTGCCAGCAGTATCCAGGGACGGATGGGCTACGAGCAGTACTTC
.	TRBV19	.	TRBJ1-5	CASTLMGGNNQPQHF	TGTGCCAGTACCCTTATGGGAGGGAACAATCAGCCCCAGCATTTT
.	TRBV5-1	.	TRBJ2-7	CASSLRTDPYEQYF	TGCGCCAGCAGCTTACGGACGGACCCCTACGAGCAGTACTTC
TRBD1	TRBV5-1	few	TRBJ2-3	CASRLQGFTDTQYF	TGCGCCAGCAGATTACAGGGGTTCACAGATACGCAGTATTTT
.	TRBV18	.	TRBJ1-3	CASSPPSGTTNTIYF	TGTGCCAGCTCACCACCGTCCGGGACAACGAACACCATATATTTT
TRBD2	TRBV7-9	.	TRBJ2-7	CASSRSAGGSYEQYF	TGTGCCAGCAGCCGGTCGGCGGGAGGCTCCTACGAGCAGTACTTC
.	TRBV10-3	.	TRBJ1-1	CAIATRGNTEAFF	TGTGCCATCGCCACTAGAGGGAACACTGAAGCTTTCTTT
.	TRBV28	.	TRBJ2-5	CASSPADWQQETQYF	TGTGCCAGCAGCCCCGCCGATTGGCAGCAAGAGACCCAGTACTTC
.	TRBV5-1	.	TRBJ1-6	CASSFESSYNSPLHF	TGCGCCAGCAGTTTCGAGAGCTCCTATAATTCACCCCTCCACTTT
TRBD2	TRBV5-6	.	TRBJ2-1	CASSIGLAGKANEQFF	TGTGCCAGCAGCATCGGACTAGCGGGAAAGGCTAATGAGCAGTTCTTC
TRBD1	TRBV9	.	TRBJ1-2	CASSEDRGYGYTF	TGTGCCAGCAGCGAAGACAGGGGGTATGGCTACACCTTC
.	TRBV21-1	.	TRBJ1-6	CASSKAYLSPLHF	TGTGCCAGCAGCAAAGCCTATCTTTCACCCCTCCACTTT